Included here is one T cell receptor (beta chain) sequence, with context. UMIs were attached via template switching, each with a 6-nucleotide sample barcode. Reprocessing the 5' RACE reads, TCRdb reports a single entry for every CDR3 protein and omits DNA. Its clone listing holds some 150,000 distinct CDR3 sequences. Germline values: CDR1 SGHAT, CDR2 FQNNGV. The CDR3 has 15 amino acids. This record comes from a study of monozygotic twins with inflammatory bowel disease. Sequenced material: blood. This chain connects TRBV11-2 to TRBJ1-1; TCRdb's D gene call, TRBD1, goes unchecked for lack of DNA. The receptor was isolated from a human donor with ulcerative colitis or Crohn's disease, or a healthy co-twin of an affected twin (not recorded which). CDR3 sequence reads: CASSLTGTGFPEAFF.